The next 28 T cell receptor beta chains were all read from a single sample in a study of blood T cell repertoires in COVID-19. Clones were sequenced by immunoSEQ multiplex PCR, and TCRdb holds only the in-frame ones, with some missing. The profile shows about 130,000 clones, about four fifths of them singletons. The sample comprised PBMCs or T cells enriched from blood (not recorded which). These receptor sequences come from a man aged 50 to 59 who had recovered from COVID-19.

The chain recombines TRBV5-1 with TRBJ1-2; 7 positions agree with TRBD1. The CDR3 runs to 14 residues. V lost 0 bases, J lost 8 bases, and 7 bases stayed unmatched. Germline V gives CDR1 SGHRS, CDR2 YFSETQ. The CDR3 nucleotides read TGCGCCAGCAGCTTGGCGACAGGGAGTAGAGGCTACACCTTC. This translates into CASSLATGSRGYTF. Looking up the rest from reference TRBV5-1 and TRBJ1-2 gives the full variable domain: KAGVTQTPRYLIKTRGQQVTLSCSPISGHRSVSWYQQTPGQGLQFLFEYFSETQRNKGNFPGRFSGRQFSNSRSEMNVSTLELGDSALYLCASSLATGSRGYTFGSGTRLTVV.

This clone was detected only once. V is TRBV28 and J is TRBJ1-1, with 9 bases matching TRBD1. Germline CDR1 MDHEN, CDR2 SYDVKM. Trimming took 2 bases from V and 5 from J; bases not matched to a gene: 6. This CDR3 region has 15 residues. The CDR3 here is CASSLAGTGKTEAFF. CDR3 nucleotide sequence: TGTGCCAGCAGTTTAGCCGGGACAGGGAAGACTGAAGCTTTCTTT.

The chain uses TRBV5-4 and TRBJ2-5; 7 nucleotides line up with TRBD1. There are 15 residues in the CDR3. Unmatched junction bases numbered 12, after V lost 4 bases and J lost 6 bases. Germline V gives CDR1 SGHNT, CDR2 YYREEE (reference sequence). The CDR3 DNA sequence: TGTGCCAGCAGCCGTGGACAGGAGGTCACGCAGACCCAGTACTTC. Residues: CASSRGQEVTQTQYF.

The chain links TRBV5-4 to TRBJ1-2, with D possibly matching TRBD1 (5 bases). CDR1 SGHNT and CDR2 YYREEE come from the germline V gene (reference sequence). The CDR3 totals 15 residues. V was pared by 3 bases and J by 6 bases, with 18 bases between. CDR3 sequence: CASSWGGAVHHGYTF. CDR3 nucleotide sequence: TGTGCCAGCAGCTGGGGTGGGGCAGTTCACCATGGCTACACCTTC.

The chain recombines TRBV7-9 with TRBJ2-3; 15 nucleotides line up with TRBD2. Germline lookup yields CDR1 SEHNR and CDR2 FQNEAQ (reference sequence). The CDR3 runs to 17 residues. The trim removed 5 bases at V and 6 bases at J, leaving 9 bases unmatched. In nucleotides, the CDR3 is TGTGCCAGCAGCAATGGGAGGACTAGCGGGGGGGCCGATACGCAGTATTTT. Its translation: CASSNGRTSGGADTQYF.

The CDR3: CAWARDSGNTIYF. The CDR3 DNA sequence: TGTGCCTGGGCGAGAGACTCTGGAAACACCATATATTTT. The chain has TRBV30 and TRBJ1-3; D uncertain. The V end was cut by 5 bases, the J end by 0 bases, with 8 bases between. The CDR3 consists of 13 residues. Germline V gene sequence: CDR1 GTSNPN, CDR2 SVGIG (reference sequence).

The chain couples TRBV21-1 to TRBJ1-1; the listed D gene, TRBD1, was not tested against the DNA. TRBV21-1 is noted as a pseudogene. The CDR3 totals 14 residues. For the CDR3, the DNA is TGTGCCAGCAGTAGGGACAGGGGTAACACTGAAGCTTTCTTT. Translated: CASSRDRGNTEAFF.

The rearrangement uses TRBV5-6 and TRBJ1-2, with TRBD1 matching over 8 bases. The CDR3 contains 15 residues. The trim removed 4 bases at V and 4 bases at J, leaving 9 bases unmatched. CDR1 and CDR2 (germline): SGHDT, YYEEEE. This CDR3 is CASSPGQGVPYGYTF. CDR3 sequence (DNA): TGTGCCAGCAGCCCAGGACAGGGTGTGCCCTATGGCTACACCTTC.

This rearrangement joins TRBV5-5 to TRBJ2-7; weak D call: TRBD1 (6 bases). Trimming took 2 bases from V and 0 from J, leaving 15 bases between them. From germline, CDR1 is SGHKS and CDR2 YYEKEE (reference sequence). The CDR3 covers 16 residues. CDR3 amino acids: CASSLPRAGDSYEQYF. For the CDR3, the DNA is TGTGCCAGCAGCTTACCCAGGGCAGGGGACTCCTACGAGCAGTACTTC.

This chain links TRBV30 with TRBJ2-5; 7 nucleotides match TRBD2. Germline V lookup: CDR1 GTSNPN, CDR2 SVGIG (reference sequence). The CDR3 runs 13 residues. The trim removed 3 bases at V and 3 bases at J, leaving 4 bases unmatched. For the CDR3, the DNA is TGTGCCTGGAGCCCCAGCGGGGAAGAGACCCAGTACTTC. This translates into CAWSPSGEETQYF. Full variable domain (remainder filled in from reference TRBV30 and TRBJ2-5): SQTIHQWPATLVQPVGSPLSLECTVEGTSNPNLYWYRQAAGRGLQLLFYSVGIGQISSEVPQNLSASRPQDRQFILSSKKLLLSDSGFYLCAWSPSGEETQYFGPGTRLLVL.

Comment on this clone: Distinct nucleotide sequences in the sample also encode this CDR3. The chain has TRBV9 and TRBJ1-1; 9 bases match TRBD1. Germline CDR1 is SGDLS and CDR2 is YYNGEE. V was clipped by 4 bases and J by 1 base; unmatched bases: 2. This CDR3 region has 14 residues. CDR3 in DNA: TGTGCCAGCAGCTGGGGACAGGGGAACACTGAAGCTTTCTTT. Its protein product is CASSWGQGNTEAFF.

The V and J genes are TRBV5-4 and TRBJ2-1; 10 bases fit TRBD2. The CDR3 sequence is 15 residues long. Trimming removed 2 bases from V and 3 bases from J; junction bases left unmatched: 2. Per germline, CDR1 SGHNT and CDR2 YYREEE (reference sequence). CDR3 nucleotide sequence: TGTGCCAGCAGCTTCCAGCGGGGGGGCTACAATGAGCAGTTCTTC. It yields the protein CASSFQRGGYNEQFF.

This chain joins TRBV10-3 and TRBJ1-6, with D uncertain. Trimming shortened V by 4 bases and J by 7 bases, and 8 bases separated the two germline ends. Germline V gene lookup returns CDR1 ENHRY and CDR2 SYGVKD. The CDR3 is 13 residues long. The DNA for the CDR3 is TGTGCCATCAGTGGAAACTCCAATTCACCCCTCCACTTT. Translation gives CAISGNSNSPLHF.

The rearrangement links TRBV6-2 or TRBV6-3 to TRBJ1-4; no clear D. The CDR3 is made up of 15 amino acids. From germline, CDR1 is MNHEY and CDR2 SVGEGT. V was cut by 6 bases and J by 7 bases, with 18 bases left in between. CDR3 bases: TGTGCCAGCAGCTTGGGGAGCGGGTTGGGTGAAAAACTGTTTTTT. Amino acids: CASSLGSGLGEKLFF.

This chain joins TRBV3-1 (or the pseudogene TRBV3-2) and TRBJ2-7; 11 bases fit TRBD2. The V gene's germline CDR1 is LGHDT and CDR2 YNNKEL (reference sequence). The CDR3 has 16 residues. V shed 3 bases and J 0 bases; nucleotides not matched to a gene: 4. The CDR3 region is CASSQGLAVSSYEQYF. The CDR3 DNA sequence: TGTGCCAGCAGCCAGGGACTAGCGGTGAGCTCCTACGAGCAGTACTTC.

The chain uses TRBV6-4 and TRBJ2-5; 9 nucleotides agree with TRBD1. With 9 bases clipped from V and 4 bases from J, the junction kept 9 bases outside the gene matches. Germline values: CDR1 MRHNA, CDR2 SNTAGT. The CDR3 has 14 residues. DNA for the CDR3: TGTGCCAGATTTAGGGAACAGGGGGCAGAGACCCAGTACTTC. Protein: CARFREQGAETQYF.

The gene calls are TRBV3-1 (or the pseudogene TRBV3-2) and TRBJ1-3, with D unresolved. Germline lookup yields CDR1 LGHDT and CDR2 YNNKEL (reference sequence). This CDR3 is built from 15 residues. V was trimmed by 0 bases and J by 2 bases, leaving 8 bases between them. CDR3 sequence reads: CASSQDTGTGNTIYF. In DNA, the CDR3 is TGTGCCAGCAGCCAAGATACGGGAACTGGAAACACCATATATTTT.

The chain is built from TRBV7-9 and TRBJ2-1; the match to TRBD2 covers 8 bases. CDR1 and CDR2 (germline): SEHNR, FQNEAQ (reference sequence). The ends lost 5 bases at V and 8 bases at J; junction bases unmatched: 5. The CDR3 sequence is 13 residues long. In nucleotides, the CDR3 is TGTGCCAGCAGCATTAGCGGGGACGATGAGCAGTTCTTC. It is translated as CASSISGDDEQFF.

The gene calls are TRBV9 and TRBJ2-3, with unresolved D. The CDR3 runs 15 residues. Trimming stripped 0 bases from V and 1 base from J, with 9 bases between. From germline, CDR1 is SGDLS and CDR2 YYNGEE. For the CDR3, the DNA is TGTGCCAGCAGCGTAGGGGCACTCGGCACAGATACGCAGTATTTT. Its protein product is CASSVGALGTDTQYF.

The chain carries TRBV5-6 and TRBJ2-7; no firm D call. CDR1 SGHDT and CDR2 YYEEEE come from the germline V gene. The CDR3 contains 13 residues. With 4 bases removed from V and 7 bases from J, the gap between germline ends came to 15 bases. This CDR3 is CASSPSPLREQYF. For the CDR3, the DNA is TGTGCCAGCAGCCCGAGTCCCCTGAGAGAGCAGTACTTC.

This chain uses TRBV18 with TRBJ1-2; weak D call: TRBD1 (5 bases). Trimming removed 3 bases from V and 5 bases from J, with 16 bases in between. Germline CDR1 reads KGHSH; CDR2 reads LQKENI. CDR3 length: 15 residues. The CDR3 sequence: CASSPSQGDSYGYTF. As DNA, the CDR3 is TGTGCCAGCTCACCCTCCCAGGGCGACAGTTATGGCTACACCTTC.

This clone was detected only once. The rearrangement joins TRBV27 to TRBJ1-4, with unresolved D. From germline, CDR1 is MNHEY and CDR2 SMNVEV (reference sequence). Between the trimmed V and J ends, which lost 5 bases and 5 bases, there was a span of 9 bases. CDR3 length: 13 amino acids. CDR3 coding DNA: TGTGCCAGCAGTCCACAGCTGAATGAAAAACTGTTTTTT. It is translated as CASSPQLNEKLFF.

CDR3 amino acids: CASSRTGNYGYTF. For the CDR3, the DNA is TGTGCCAGCAGTAGGACAGGGAACTATGGCTACACCTTC. The chain employs TRBV12-3 or TRBV12-4 and TRBJ1-2, with 8 bases that match TRBD1. J was trimmed by 2 bases and V by 5 bases; bases with no gene match: 1. The CDR3 contains 13 residues.

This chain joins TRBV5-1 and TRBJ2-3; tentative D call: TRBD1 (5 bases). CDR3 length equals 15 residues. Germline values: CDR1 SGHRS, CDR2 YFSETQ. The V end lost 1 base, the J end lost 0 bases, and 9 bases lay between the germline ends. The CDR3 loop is CASSLSGPSTDTQYF. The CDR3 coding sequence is TGCGCCAGCAGCTTGTCAGGGCCTAGCACAGATACGCAGTATTTT. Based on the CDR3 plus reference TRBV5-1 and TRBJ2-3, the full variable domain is KAGVTQTPRYLIKTRGQQVTLSCSPISGHRSVSWYQQTPGQGLQFLFEYFSETQRNKGNFPGRFSGRQFSNSRSEMNVSTLELGDSALYLCASSLSGPSTDTQYFGPGTRLTVL.

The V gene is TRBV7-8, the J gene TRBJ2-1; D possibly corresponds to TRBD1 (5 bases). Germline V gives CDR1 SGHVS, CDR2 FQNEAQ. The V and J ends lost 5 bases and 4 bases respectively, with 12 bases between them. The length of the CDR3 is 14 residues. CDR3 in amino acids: CASSQIDRYNEQFF. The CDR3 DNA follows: TGTGCCAGCAGCCAAATAGACAGATACAATGAGCAGTTCTTC.

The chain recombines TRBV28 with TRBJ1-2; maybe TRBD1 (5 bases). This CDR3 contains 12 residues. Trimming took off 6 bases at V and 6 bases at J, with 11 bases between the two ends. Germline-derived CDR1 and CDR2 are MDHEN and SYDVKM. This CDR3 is CASSDSKDGYTF. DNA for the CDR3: TGTGCCAGCAGCGACAGTAAGGATGGCTACACCTTC.

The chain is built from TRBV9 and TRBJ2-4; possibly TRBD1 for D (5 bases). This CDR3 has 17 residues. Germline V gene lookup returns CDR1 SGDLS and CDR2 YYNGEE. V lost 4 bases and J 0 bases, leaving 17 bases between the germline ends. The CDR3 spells CASSPKTDRLAKNIQYF. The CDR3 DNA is TGTGCCAGCAGCCCTAAGACAGACCGGCTAGCCAAAAACATTCAGTACTTC.

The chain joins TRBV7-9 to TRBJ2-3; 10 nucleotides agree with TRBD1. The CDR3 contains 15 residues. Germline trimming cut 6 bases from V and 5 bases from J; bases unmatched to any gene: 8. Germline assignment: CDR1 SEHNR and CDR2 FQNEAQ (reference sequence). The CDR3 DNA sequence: TGTGCCAGCAGTCGGACAGGGGGGCGAGGAGATACGCAGTATTTT. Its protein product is CASSRTGGRGDTQYF.